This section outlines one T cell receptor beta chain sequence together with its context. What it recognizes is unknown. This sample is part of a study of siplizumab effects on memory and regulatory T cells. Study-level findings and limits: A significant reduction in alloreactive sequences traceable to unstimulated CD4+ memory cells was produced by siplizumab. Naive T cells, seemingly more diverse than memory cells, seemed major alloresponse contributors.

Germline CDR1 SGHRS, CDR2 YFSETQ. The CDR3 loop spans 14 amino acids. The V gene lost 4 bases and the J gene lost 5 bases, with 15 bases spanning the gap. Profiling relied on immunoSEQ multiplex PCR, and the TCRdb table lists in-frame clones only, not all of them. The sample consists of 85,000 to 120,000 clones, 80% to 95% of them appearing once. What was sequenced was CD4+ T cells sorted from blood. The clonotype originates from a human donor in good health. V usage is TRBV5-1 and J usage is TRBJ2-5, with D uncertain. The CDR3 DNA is TGCGCCAGCAGCGTTCTGTCGAGTAGGGAGACCCAGTACTTC. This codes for CASSVLSSRETQYF.